A selection of T cell receptor beta chains follows, all from one sample in a study of blood T cell repertoires in COVID-19. Clones were sequenced by immunoSEQ multiplex PCR, and TCRdb holds only the in-frame ones, with some missing. The sample has 200,000 to 250,000 clones, about 86% seen once. The sequencing sample was made of peripheral blood. The receptors derive from a woman between 50 and 59 years old with acute or convalescent COVID-19. Each CDR3 is given with its conserved first and last residue. D genes are given only for firm matches. Only some rows state a clone size, as once, few, many or a class for expanded clones.

TRBJ2-3 | TRBV10-1 | NA | TRBD2 | TGCGCCAGCAGTGAGTTTCCCGGGAGGACCACAGATACGCAGTATTTT | CASSEFPGRTTDTQYF
TRBJ2-5 | TRBV30 | NA | NA | TGTGCCTGGACCCCGGTAGAGACCCAGTACTTC | CAWTPVETQYF
TRBJ2-3 | TRBV6-5 | NA | NA | TGTGCCAGCAGTTACGTCGGGGGAGGGGGAGGAGATACGCAGTATTTT | CASSYVGGGGGDTQYF
TRBJ1-1 | TRBV4-1 | NA | TRBD1 | TGCGCCAGCAGCCATGATACTCAGGGGGGCACTGAAGCTTTCTTT | CASSHDTQGGTEAFF
TRBJ2-5 | TRBV4-2 | once | TRBD2 | TGTGCCAGCAGCTACGAAGCGGGGGGGCAAGAGACCCAGTACTTC | CASSYEAGGQETQYF
TRBJ1-1 | TRBV29-1 | NA | NA | TGCAGCGTTGGGTCCGACAGTCCGGACACTGAAGCTTTCTTT | CSVGSDSPDTEAFF
TRBJ1-4 | TRBV2 | NA | TRBD1 | TGTGCCAGTTCTCGGACAGGGGTAGAAAAACTGTTTTTT | CASSRTGVEKLFF
TRBJ2-7 | TRBV27 | NA | NA | TGTGCCCCCCTTGCGGTACGCGTCACCGGGGTATACGAGCAGTACTTC | CAPLAVRVTGVYEQYF
TRBJ2-3 | TRBV5-1 | NA | TRBD1 | TGCGCCAGCAAAGCTACCCCAGGGGGCGCGGGGACAGATACGCAGTATTTT | CASKATPGGAGTDTQYF
TRBJ1-2 | TRBV27 | NA | NA | TGTGCCAGCAGTTTATCTGCGGCTCCTACATATGGCTACACCTTC | CASSLSAAPTYGYTF